The 18 T cell receptor beta chains below all came from one sample that was sequenced in a study of blood T cells in healthy people across ages. With a J-beta primer mix and a sample-barcoded 5' primer, a second PCR ran roughly 6 to 11 cycles. TCRdb ran MiXCR on the 5' RACE reads and lists one entry per CDR3 protein. The table records over a million distinct CDR3 sequences, approximately 43% of them present only once. Sequenced input: blood. These receptors came from a woman aged 18 to 35 in good health.

This clonotype appeared once. This sequence joins TRBV7-3 and TRBJ2-1; a weak D match, TRBD2 (6 bases). This CDR3 has 16 amino acids. Between the trimmed V and J ends, which lost 5 bases and 5 bases, there was a span of 19 bases. Germline CDR1 and CDR2: SGHTA and FQGTGA. CDR3 region: CASSPLPTRVNNEQFF. CDR3 bases: TGTGCCAGCAGCCCGCTTCCGACTAGAGTGAACAATGAGCAGTTCTTC.

The rearrangement uses TRBV6-2 or TRBV6-3 and TRBJ2-2, with 9 bases identical to TRBD2. V dropped 6 bases and J dropped 7; count of bases not matched to a gene: 12. The CDR3 totals 16 residues. Germline values: CDR1 MNHEY, CDR2 SVGEGT. CDR3: CASRRRKREDGGELFF. In nucleotides, the CDR3 is TGTGCCAGCAGGCGGAGGAAGCGGGAGGACGGCGGGGAGCTGTTTTTT.

This clonotype has just one count. This rearrangement joins TRBV27 to TRBJ2-7, with D hard to call. Germline CDR1 reads MNHEY; CDR2 reads SMNVEV (reference sequence). This CDR3 contains 14 residues. Trimming stripped 5 bases from V and 0 bases from J, with 11 bases between. CDR3 protein: CASSVWQNSYEQYF. The CDR3 nucleotides read TGTGCCAGCAGTGTATGGCAGAACTCCTACGAGCAGTACTTC.

This clonotype was seen only a few times. For the CDR3, the DNA is TGCGCCAGCAGCCAAGAGATGGGGTTGGCCAGTGGCTACACCTTC. Its protein product is CASSQEMGLASGYTF. V and J are TRBV4-1 and TRBJ1-2; D is undetermined. V was pared by 0 bases and J by 7 bases, with 15 bases between. The length of the CDR3 is 15 residues. CDR1 is MGHRA, CDR2 YSYEKL, per germline.

The V and J genes are TRBV7-2 and TRBJ2-2, with D unresolved. The CDR3 extends over 14 amino acids. The germline gives CDR1 SGHTA, CDR2 FQGNSA. The V end was cut by 0 bases, the J end by 4 bases, with 6 bases between. CDR3: CASSLARPTGELFF. CDR3 DNA sequence: TGTGCCAGCAGCTTAGCGAGGCCCACCGGGGAGCTGTTTTTT.

V and J are TRBV14 and TRBJ2-3; D gene unclear. The ends were cut back, 1 base at V and 2 bases at J, with 13 bases in the middle. The CDR3 sequence is 16 residues long. Germline-derived CDR1 and CDR2 are SGHDN and FVKESK. CDR3 residues: CASSQGIQQYTDTQYF. CDR3 coding DNA: TGTGCCAGCAGCCAAGGAATTCAGCAGTACACAGATACGCAGTATTTT.

This clonotype has a handful of counts. The CDR3 loop is CASSEDRPYYEQYF. The CDR3 DNA reads TGTGCCAGCAGTGAAGACAGGCCTTACTACGAGCAGTACTTC. The chain is built from TRBV6-1 and TRBJ2-5; the D gene is possibly TRBD1 (5 bases). The DNA end is more similar to TRBJ2-7, so the J call may be wrong. The germline V gene has CDR1 MNHNS and CDR2 SASEGT. The CDR3 loop spans 14 amino acids.

The chain carries TRBV11-2 and TRBJ1-1; D might be TRBD1 (5 bases). The CDR3 length is 11 residues. The germline V gene has CDR1 SGHAT and CDR2 FQNNGV. The V end lost 2 bases, the J end lost 12 bases, and 10 bases lay between the germline ends. CDR3 loop: CASSLTGGTFF. CDR3 nucleotide sequence: TGTGCCAGCAGCTTAACAGGCGGTACTTTCTTT.

This clonotype has more than one count but fewer than ten. The chain employs TRBV6-5 and TRBJ1-5; D unclear. The V gene lost 0 bases and the J gene lost 5 bases, with 8 bases spanning the gap. CDR1 and CDR2 (germline): MNHEY, SVGAGI. This CDR3 region has 14 residues. The CDR3 sequence: CASSYSGTHQPQHF. The CDR3 region has the DNA TGTGCCAGCAGTTACTCAGGAACTCATCAGCCCCAGCATTTT.

V gene TRBV18 combines with J gene TRBJ1-5; D ambiguous. This CDR3 spans 15 amino acids. V shed 2 bases and J shed 2 bases, with 10 bases lying between them. Germline CDR1 and CDR2: KGHSH and LQKENI. This CDR3 reads CASSPDPDRNQPQHF. In DNA form, the CDR3 reads TGTGCCAGCTCACCAGACCCAGATCGCAATCAGCCCCAGCATTTT.

This clonotype has more than one count but fewer than ten. The chain couples TRBV29-1 to TRBJ2-1; no clear D. Per germline, CDR1 SQVTM and CDR2 ANQGSEA. This CDR3 is built from 15 residues. With 1 base removed from V and 5 bases from J, the gap between germline ends came to 15 bases. CDR3 nucleotide sequence: TGCAGCGTTGAAGGCTCGGAACAGCTAAACAATGAGCAGTTCTTC. Its protein is CSVEGSEQLNNEQFF.

This clonotype was observed at least ten times. The V call is TRBV7-2, the J call TRBJ1-2; 7 bases align to TRBD1. The CDR3 contains 15 residues. The V gene end was trimmed by 7 bases and the J gene end by 5 bases; junction bases not matched to a gene: 13. CDR1 SGHTA and CDR2 FQGNSA come from the germline V gene. CDR3 protein: CASTNGQETRYGYTF. In DNA, the CDR3 is TGTGCCAGCACCAATGGACAGGAAACTCGGTATGGCTACACCTTC.

J is TRBJ1-6 and V is TRBV7-9; tentative D call: TRBD1 (6 bases). The ends were cut back, 4 bases at V and 10 bases at J, with 11 bases in the middle. The length of the CDR3 is 13 residues. The germline V gene encodes CDR1 SEHNR and CDR2 FQNEAQ (reference sequence). The CDR3 here is CASSSQGQSPLHF. The CDR3, as DNA: TGTGCCAGCAGCTCACAGGGTCAATCACCCCTCCACTTT.

This clonotype was seen more than once but under ten times. This chain links TRBV20-1 with TRBJ2-1; possible D gene TRBD2, 6 bases. The germline gives CDR1 DFQATT, CDR2 SNEGSKA (reference sequence). The CDR3 length is 13 residues. Between the trimmed V and J ends, which lost 5 bases and 8 bases, there was a span of 16 bases. The CDR3 coding sequence is TGCAGTGCTCCCCGCCGACTAGGCTATGAGCAGTTCTTC. Translation gives CSAPRRLGYEQFF.

This clonotype was counted between two and nine times. The V call is TRBV4-3, the J call TRBJ1-2; no clear D. Trimming cost V 4 bases and J 5 bases, with 17 bases left between them. The germline V gene encodes CDR1 LGHNA and CDR2 YSLEER. This CDR3 is built from 15 residues. In DNA, the CDR3 is TGCGCCAGCAGCCCGGAGGGTCTCGGAAATTATGGCTACACCTTC. It yields the protein CASSPEGLGNYGYTF.

The CDR3 nucleotides read TGCAGTGCTAGAGATCATCGAAGGGACTATGGCTACACCTTC. It codes for CSARDHRRDYGYTF. This chain uses TRBV20-1 with TRBJ1-2; D remains ambiguous. Germline CDR1 DFQATT, CDR2 SNEGSKA (reference sequence). Trimming left V 0 bases short and J 3 bases short, with 11 bases between. CDR3 length equals 14 residues.

This clonotype appeared a few times. This CDR3 is CASSQSTGTALKGQYF. For the CDR3, the DNA is TGTGCCAGCAGTCAGTCAACCGGGACAGCGCTTAAGGGGCAGTACTTC. V and J are TRBV27 and TRBJ2-4; 7 bases map to TRBD1. The CDR3 is 16 residues long. V lost 5 bases and J lost 13; bases outside the gene matches: 20. The V gene's germline CDR1 is MNHEY and CDR2 SMNVEV (reference sequence).

The chain recombines TRBV6-2 or TRBV6-3 with TRBJ2-1; 11 bases agree with TRBD2. This CDR3 region has 16 residues. V lost 6 bases, J lost 6 bases, and 10 bases stayed unmatched. Looked up from germline, CDR1 is MNHEY and CDR2 is SVGEGT. The chain's CDR3 is CASSPNLAGGTNEQFF. The CDR3 DNA reads TGTGCCAGCAGCCCTAATCTAGCGGGGGGTACCAATGAGCAGTTCTTC.